This T cell receptor (beta chain) was sequenced in a study of blood T cell repertoires in COVID-19. Participants were aged about 18 to 89 years from 24 US areas. Cohort allocation depended upon clinical history that participants reported. Per the original methods: For nucleated cells, counts were estimated from reference gene primer amplification. Some clones are missing from TCRdb's copy, which holds only in-frame ones; the method was immunoSEQ multiplex PCR. V, J and clone size are taken as reported in that table, and D and trimming were inferred from the DNA itself. This table has around 240,000 clones, around 90% appearing once. V shed 4 bases, J shed 4 bases, and the junction held 6 bases outside the gene matches. The CDR3 has 14 residues. CDR1 and CDR2 from the germline V gene are SGHRS and YFSETQ.

The receptor comes from a man aged 45-65 years who had been exposed to COVID-19. Sequenced: PBMCs or T cells enriched from blood (not recorded which). The chain combines TRBV5-1 with TRBJ2-5, with 8 bases lining up with TRBD1. CDR3 in amino acids: CASSAQGAGETQYF. DNA for the CDR3: TGCGCCAGCAGCGCGCAGGGGGCAGGAGAGACCCAGTACTTC.